These 23 T cell receptor beta chains share one sample of origin, sequenced in a study of vaccination and CD4 T cells after COVID-19. The Oncomine TCR Beta short-read assay sequenced DNA from cultured CD4+ T cells. Each CDR3 protein is one row after TCRdb ran MiXCR on the PCR reads. Here the sample spans more than 15,000 distinct CDR3 sequences, roughly two fifths being singletons. Regarding treatment: roughly ten-day PBMC culture with coronavirus spike peptide pools or control peptides (ViraFEST assay). Their recognized antigens are unknown. This material consisted of CD4+ T cells from blood, cultured in vitro, taken before SARS-CoV-2 vaccination. These receptors were collected from a human donor who received a COVID-19 vaccine.

The chain carries TRBV7-9 and TRBJ2-3; 8 nucleotides match TRBD1. The germline CDR1 and CDR2 sequences are SEHNR and FQNEAQ (reference sequence). V dropped 3 bases and J dropped 1; count of bases not matched to a gene: 9. This CDR3 comprises 17 residues. CDR3 nucleotide sequence: TGTGCCAGCAGCTTCACGGACAGGGCCCCGGGCACAGATACGCAGTATTTT. Protein: CASSFTDRAPGTDTQYF.

This clonotype was recorded a few times. V is TRBV7-2 and J is TRBJ1-6; unclear D gene. This CDR3 has 15 residues. Trimming left V 2 bases short and J 2 bases short, with 7 bases between. The germline CDR1 and CDR2 sequences are SGHTA and FQGNSA. The CDR3 loop reads CASSLHVAYNSPLHF. The CDR3 region has the DNA TGTGCCAGCAGCTTACACGTGGCCTATAATTCACCCCTCCACTTT.

This chain connects TRBV20-1 to TRBJ2-5; 8 bases agree with TRBD2. CDR1 DFQATT and CDR2 SNEGSKA come from the germline V gene (reference sequence). With 0 bases clipped from V and 5 bases from J, the junction kept 5 bases outside the gene matches. CDR3 size: 14 residues. CDR3 residues: CSARDIRGGETQYF. CDR3 bases: TGCAGTGCTAGAGATATCCGGGGGGGGGAGACCCAGTACTTC.

V and J are TRBV7-2 and TRBJ1-4, with D possibly matching TRBD1 (5 bases). Trimming took off 3 bases at V and 8 bases at J, with 7 bases between the two ends. This CDR3 contains 12 residues. Germline loops: CDR1 SGHTA, CDR2 FQGNSA. CDR3 region: CASSFRGEKLFF. CDR3 in DNA: TGTGCCAGCAGCTTCCGGGGGGAAAAACTGTTTTTT.

This clonotype has more than one count but fewer than ten. The V gene is TRBV20-1, the J gene TRBJ2-3, with 9 nucleotides matching TRBD2. J was trimmed by 2 bases and V by 2 bases; bases with no gene match: 8. Germline CDR1 reads DFQATT; CDR2 reads SNEGSKA (reference sequence). This CDR3 region has 16 residues. The CDR3 reads CSARRGAGGNTDTQYF. In DNA, the CDR3 is TGCAGTGCTAGACGCGGGGCGGGGGGGAACACAGATACGCAGTATTTT.

This clonotype appeared a single time. The chain is built from TRBV2 and TRBJ1-1; tentatively, D is TRBD1 (6 bases). This CDR3 region has 11 residues. Germline V lookup: CDR1 SNHLY, CDR2 FYNNEI. V lost 3 bases to trimming and J lost 11 bases, with 10 bases between them. CDR3 DNA: TGTGCCAGCAGTGAGATGGGGGCGGCTTTCTTT. Its protein is CASSEMGAAFF.

The chain's CDR3 is CASSFEAGGIINSPLHF. The CDR3 bases are TGTGCCAGCAGTTTTGAGGCAGGGGGCATCATTAATTCACCCCTCCACTTT. The V and J genes are TRBV12-3 or TRBV12-4 and TRBJ1-6; 8 bases are shared with TRBD1. With 3 bases clipped from V and 6 bases from J, the junction kept 10 bases outside the gene matches. The CDR3 extends over 17 amino acids.

The J gene is TRBJ2-1, the V gene TRBV20-1; 11 nucleotides match TRBD2. After removal of 2 bases from V and 7 bases from J, the junction contained 7 bases not matched to a gene. The germline V gene has CDR1 DFQATT and CDR2 SNEGSKA (reference sequence). The CDR3 runs 15 residues. For the CDR3, the DNA is TGCAGTGCTAGAACTAGCGGGGGACGATATAATGAGCAGTTCTTC. Residues: CSARTSGGRYNEQFF.

The rearrangement joins TRBV10-3 to TRBJ1-1; TRBD1 is a possible D gene (5 bases). Between the trimmed V and J ends, which lost 4 bases and 1 base, there was a span of 7 bases. This CDR3 contains 13 residues. CDR1 is ENHRY, CDR2 SYGVKD, per germline. The CDR3 here is CAISGQQNTEAFF. The DNA for the CDR3 is TGTGCCATCAGTGGACAGCAGAACACTGAAGCTTTCTTT.

This clonotype turned up a few times. The CDR3 spells CSASGFYYGYTF. The CDR3 bases are TGCAGTGCTAGCGGGTTTTACTATGGCTACACCTTC. The J gene is TRBJ1-2, the V gene TRBV20-1; unclear D gene. This CDR3 has 12 residues. Trimming removed 3 bases at V and 3 bases at J, with 8 bases between. Germline CDR1 reads DFQATT; CDR2 reads SNEGSKA (reference sequence).

The DNA for the CDR3 is TGTGCCAGCCGACCTTCGGATTCGAGTCCTAACTATGGCTACACCTTC. This gives the protein CASRPSDSSPNYGYTF. The chain recombines TRBV7-2 with TRBJ1-2; no reliable D call. The ends were cut back, 8 bases at V and 0 bases at J, with 19 bases in the middle. This CDR3 region has 16 residues. Germline V gives CDR1 SGHTA, CDR2 FQGNSA.

The rearrangement joins TRBV30 to TRBJ2-5; perhaps TRBD1 as D (5 bases). Trimming cost V 1 base and J 5 bases, with 11 bases left between them. The CDR3 sequence is 13 residues long. Germline-derived CDR1 and CDR2 are GTSNPN and SVGIG (reference sequence). In nucleotides, the CDR3 is TGTGCCTGGAGTGGGACATTCGGGGAGACCCAGTACTTC. It codes for CAWSGTFGETQYF.

This clonotype showed up just a few times. The gene calls are TRBV30 and TRBJ1-6; D possibly corresponds to TRBD1 (6 bases). The germline gives CDR1 GTSNPN, CDR2 SVGIG (reference sequence). This CDR3 contains 15 residues. Trimming pared 2 bases from V and 0 bases from J, leaving 8 bases between. The CDR3: CAWSTGSSYNSPLHF. The CDR3 region has the DNA TGTGCCTGGAGTACAGGGAGCTCCTATAATTCACCCCTCCACTTT.

The chain links TRBV12-3 or TRBV12-4 to TRBJ1-1; D perhaps matches TRBD1 (6 bases). The CDR3 consists of 13 residues. Trimming shortened V by 3 bases and J by 7 bases, and 12 bases separated the two germline ends. The CDR3 coding sequence is TGTGCCAGCAGTTTCGGACAGCGCCGTGAAGCTTTCTTT. Translating it yields CASSFGQRREAFF.

The chain uses TRBV2 and TRBJ2-2, with 8 bases matching TRBD1. The germline CDR1 and CDR2 sequences are SNHLY and FYNNEI. This CDR3 contains 15 residues. V was pared by 4 bases and J by 7 bases, with 8 bases of the junction left unmatched. CDR3 DNA sequence: TGTGCCAGCAGTGGAGGGCAGGGGGCTGGCGGGGAGCTGTTTTTT. Its translation is CASSGGQGAGGELFF. The complete variable domain, with remaining parts taken from reference TRBV2 and TRBJ2-2, reads EPEVTQTPSHQVTQMGQEVILRCVPISNHLYFYWYRQILGQKVEFLVSFYNNEISEKSEIFDDQFSVERPDGSNFTLKIRSTKLEDSAMYFCASSGGQGAGGELFFGEGSRLTVL.

This clonotype was counted once. The chain has TRBV5-6 and TRBJ1-2; 7 bases align to TRBD1. Germline trimming cut 4 bases from V and 6 bases from J; bases unmatched to any gene: 3. CDR3 length: 12 amino acids. Germline V gene lookup returns CDR1 SGHDT and CDR2 YYEEEE. The DNA of the CDR3 is TGTGCCAGCAGCCCGACAGGGAATGGCTACACCTTC. Residues: CASSPTGNGYTF.

This clonotype was observed a handful of times. This chain connects TRBV2 to TRBJ2-5; 9 nucleotides match TRBD1. Germline-derived CDR1 and CDR2 are SNHLY and FYNNEI. V was clipped by 6 bases and J by 5 bases; unmatched bases: 7. The CDR3 consists of 14 residues. The CDR3 region is CASSRDRVPETQYF. Here the CDR3 DNA reads TGTGCCAGCAGCCGGGACAGGGTTCCGGAGACCCAGTACTTC.

The chain recombines TRBV6-1 with TRBJ2-2; 9 bases match TRBD1. The CDR3 loop spans 15 amino acids. Germline loops: CDR1 MNHNS, CDR2 SASEGT. J gave up 4 bases and V 6 bases, and 6 bases lay outside the gene matches. The CDR3 DNA is TGTGCCAGCAGCCTAGGACAGGGGAGCACCGGGGAGCTGTTTTTT. Translation gives CASSLGQGSTGELFF.

The V call is TRBV20-1, the J call TRBJ1-1; possible D gene TRBD1, 6 bases. This CDR3 region has 16 residues. The germline V gene encodes CDR1 DFQATT and CDR2 SNEGSKA (reference sequence). V shed 6 bases and J shed 1 base, with 21 bases lying between them. The CDR3 sequence is CSARAGAGAANTEAFF. For the CDR3, the DNA is TGCAGTGCCCGGGCAGGGGCGGGAGCCGCGAACACTGAAGCTTTCTTT.

The sample holds a few counts of this clonotype. V gene TRBV4-1 combines with J gene TRBJ1-2; 11 nucleotides match TRBD1. This CDR3 is built from 15 residues. Germline CDR1 is MGHRA and CDR2 is YSYEKL. The V and J ends lost 0 bases and 14 bases, in that order; junction bases with no gene match: 11. The CDR3 region is CASSQEGQGASRATF. CDR3 nucleotides: TGCGCCAGCAGCCAAGAAGGACAGGGGGCTTCCAGGGCGACCTTC.

This clonotype was detected only a few times. J is TRBJ2-1 and V is TRBV20-1; tentative D call: TRBD2 (6 bases). The CDR3 has 14 residues. CDR1 is DFQATT, CDR2 SNEGSKA, per germline (reference sequence). The V gene lost 6 bases and the J gene lost 0 bases, with 12 bases spanning the gap. The CDR3 nucleotides read TGCAGTGCAGGGACTCCCAGCTCCTACAATGAGCAGTTCTTC. It encodes CSAGTPSSYNEQFF.

The chain is built from TRBV7-9 and TRBJ1-6; D may be TRBD1 (5 bases). The CDR3 is 13 amino acids. Germline-derived CDR1 and CDR2 are SEHNR and FQNEAQ (reference sequence). V shed 5 bases and J shed 7 bases, with 9 bases lying between them. This CDR3 reads CASSTRQNSPLHF. Written as DNA, the CDR3 is TGTGCCAGCAGCACGCGACAGAATTCACCCCTCCACTTT.

The gene calls are TRBV5-6 and TRBJ2-3; 9 bases match TRBD2. J lost 4 bases, V lost 0 bases, and 0 bases had no gene match. Looked up from germline, CDR1 is SGHDT and CDR2 is YYEEEE. CDR3 length: 14 residues. The DNA of the CDR3 is TGTGCCAGCAGCTTGGTAGCGGGGGCAGATACGCAGTATTTT. It codes for CASSLVAGADTQYF.